These 21 T cell receptor beta chains were sequenced from one sample in a study of blood T cell repertoires in COVID-19. Clones were sequenced by immunoSEQ multiplex PCR, and TCRdb holds only the in-frame ones, with some missing. The repertoire consists of more than 150,000 clones, with roughly 90% occurring once and the leading ten covering approximately 3%. Source material: peripheral blood. The receptor source for this set is a man between 60 and 75 years old with acute or convalescent COVID-19.

V and J are TRBV6-5 and TRBJ1-2; D is unresolved. The CDR3 consists of 14 residues. The germline V gene encodes CDR1 MNHEY and CDR2 SVGAGI. With 6 bases removed from V and 0 bases from J, the gap between germline ends came to 11 bases. Here the CDR3 reads CASSQGRTNYGYTF. In DNA, the CDR3 is TGTGCCAGCAGCCAAGGGAGAACTAACTATGGCTACACCTTC.

V gene TRBV6-6 combines with J gene TRBJ2-1, with 8 bases identical to TRBD1. In germline, CDR1 is MNHNY, CDR2 SVGAGI (reference sequence). The CDR3 is 15 amino acids. With 2 bases clipped from V and 0 bases from J, the junction kept 0 bases outside the gene matches. The CDR3 is CASSYTGGSYNEQFF. CDR3 DNA: TGTGCCAGCAGTTACACAGGGGGCTCCTACAATGAGCAGTTCTTC.

V gene TRBV18 combines with J gene TRBJ2-1; 7 bases fit TRBD1. CDR1 and CDR2 from the germline V gene are KGHSH and LQKENI. CDR3 length: 14 amino acids. The ends lost 2 bases at V and 4 bases at J; junction bases unmatched: 2. This chain's CDR3 is CASSPRTGYNEQFF. As DNA, the CDR3 is TGTGCCAGCTCACCAAGGACAGGTTACAATGAGCAGTTCTTC.

The chain combines TRBV30 with TRBJ1-2; possibly TRBD1 for D (6 bases). The germline CDR1 and CDR2 sequences are GTSNPN and SVGIG (reference sequence). V was clipped by 3 bases and J by 0 bases, with 14 bases between them. CDR3 size: 15 residues. The CDR3 DNA is TGTGCCTGGAGAGAAAGAGGGGGAGCTAACTATGGCTACACCTTC. Translation: CAWRERGGANYGYTF.

The chain is built from TRBV29-1 and TRBJ2-7; tentatively, D is TRBD1 (6 bases). Germline V lookup: CDR1 SQVTM, CDR2 ANQGSEA. The CDR3 covers 11 residues. V lost 4 bases, J lost 7 bases, and 11 bases lay in between. CDR3 protein: CSVGTGREQYF. The CDR3 DNA sequence: TGCAGCGTTGGAACAGGGAGAGAGCAGTACTTC.

This chain joins TRBV9 and TRBJ2-6; 7 nucleotides agree with TRBD2. The CDR3 is 18 residues long. The ends lost 4 bases at V and 2 bases at J; junction bases unmatched: 12. Germline lookup yields CDR1 SGDLS and CDR2 YYNGEE. The CDR3 DNA reads TGTGCCAGCAGCCTGACCTCAGGCGGGAGCGCTGGGGCCAACGTCCTGACTTTC. This gives the protein CASSLTSGGSAGANVLTF.

The rearrangement joins TRBV10-1 to TRBJ1-1; D is possibly TRBD1 (5 bases). The CDR3 extends over 16 amino acids. Trimming cost V 4 bases and J 3 bases, with 18 bases left between them. Germline V CDR1 and CDR2: WNHNN, SYGVQD (reference sequence). CDR3 protein: CASSGSRAGRDTEAFF. The DNA for the CDR3 is TGCGCCAGCAGTGGGTCCAGGGCCGGCCGGGACACTGAAGCTTTCTTT.

The V call is TRBV7-8, the J call TRBJ1-2, with D hard to call. The V end lost 2 bases, the J end lost 2 bases, and 6 bases lay between the germline ends. CDR1 is SGHVS, CDR2 FQNEAQ, per germline. The CDR3 totals 13 residues. CDR3 sequence: CASSLKENYGYTF. CDR3 DNA: TGTGCCAGCAGCTTAAAGGAGAACTATGGCTACACCTTC.

The V call is TRBV7-9, the J call TRBJ2-3; D perhaps matches TRBD2 (5 bases). V gave up 5 bases and J gave up 10 bases, with 16 bases separating them. The V gene's germline CDR1 is SEHNR and CDR2 FQNEAQ (reference sequence). This CDR3 spans 13 amino acids. The CDR3 DNA reads TGTGCCAGCAGCACCGATAGCAGCGGTCCGCAGTATTTT. It is translated as CASSTDSSGPQYF.

The chain couples TRBV19 to TRBJ2-1, with 10 bases that match TRBD2. Trimming removed 10 bases from V and 7 bases from J; junction bases left unmatched: 13. CDR3 length: 15 amino acids. CDR1 is LNHDA, CDR2 SQIVND, per germline (reference sequence). DNA of the CDR3: TGTGCCACCGCGCAAGGGCTAGCGGGGGTTAATGAGCAGTTCTTC. As protein: CATAQGLAGVNEQFF. Using reference TRBV19 and TRBJ2-1 for the parts outside the CDR3, the full variable domain is DGGITQSPKYLFRKEGQNVTLSCEQNLNHDAMYWYRQDPGQGLRLIYYSQIVNDFQKGDIAEGYSVSREKKESFPLTVTSAQKNPTAFYLCATAQGLAGVNEQFFGPGTRLTVL.

This clone was recorded once. V is TRBV30 and J is TRBJ2-3, with TRBD2 matching over 10 bases. Germline values: CDR1 GTSNPN, CDR2 SVGIG (reference sequence). The trim removed 3 bases at V and 4 bases at J, leaving 7 bases unmatched. There are 15 residues in the CDR3. In DNA form, the CDR3 reads TGTGCCTGGAGACGAAGCGGGGGGGCCGCAGATACGCAGTATTTT. Its translation is CAWRRSGGAADTQYF.

V and J are TRBV5-4 and TRBJ1-5; D unresolved. The V end lost 7 bases, the J end lost 6 bases, and 26 bases lay between the germline ends. Germline loops: CDR1 SGHNT, CDR2 YYREEE (reference sequence). The CDR3 totals 17 residues. CDR3 nucleotide sequence: TGTGCCAGCCTACTTTGCGTAGGGAGGAGTTGGTTTCAGCCCCAGCATTTT. Translating it yields CASLLCVGRSWFQPQHF.

Here the CDR3 reads CATSDGLAGQYNEQFF. CDR3 sequence (DNA): TGTGCCACCAGTGACGGACTAGCGGGGCAGTACAATGAGCAGTTCTTC. The genes are TRBV24-1 and TRBJ2-1; 12 bases are a match to TRBD2. The germline CDR1 and CDR2 sequences are KGHDR and SFDVKD. Germline trimming cut 4 bases from V and 4 bases from J; bases unmatched to any gene: 4. The CDR3 totals 16 residues.

The chain combines TRBV11-2 with TRBJ2-3, with D perhaps TRBD2 (6 bases). Germline loops: CDR1 SGHAT, CDR2 FQNNGV. V lost 1 base and J 0 bases, leaving 8 bases between the germline ends. The CDR3 extends over 15 amino acids. CDR3 DNA sequence: TGTGCCAGCAGCTTAGGGAGGGTGAGCACAGATACGCAGTATTTT. Protein sequence: CASSLGRVSTDTQYF.

V usage is TRBV19 and J usage is TRBJ1-3, with 8 positions matching TRBD1. The V segment lost 3 bases and the J segment 0 bases; nucleotides outside the gene matches: 1. This CDR3 has 15 amino acids. Germline CDR1 and CDR2: LNHDA and SQIVND (reference sequence). The CDR3 is CASSIDRGSGNTIYF. The CDR3 DNA is TGTGCCAGTAGTATTGACAGGGGCTCTGGAAACACCATATATTTT.

The rearrangement uses TRBV30 and TRBJ1-1, with a tentative D call TRBD1 (5 bases). The length of the CDR3 is 15 residues. V was pared by 8 bases and J by 3 bases, with 22 bases between. Germline CDR1 is GTSNPN and CDR2 is SVGIG (reference sequence). Written as DNA, the CDR3 is TGTGCCCACTCCGACACCCATAAGGGGTACACTGAAGCTTTCTTT. Translating gives CAHSDTHKGYTEAFF.

CDR3 sequence: CASSLAGRGKNTEAFF. CDR3 DNA: TGCGCCAGCAGCTTGGCCGGGAGGGGAAAGAACACTGAAGCTTTCTTT. The chain uses TRBV5-1 and TRBJ1-1; weak D call: TRBD1 (5 bases). From germline, CDR1 is SGHRS and CDR2 YFSETQ. This CDR3 comprises 16 residues. Between the trimmed V and J ends, which lost 0 bases and 1 base, there was a span of 13 bases.

The chain recombines TRBV29-1 with TRBJ2-2; the match to TRBD2 covers 11 bases. V shed 3 bases and J 2 bases; nucleotides not matched to a gene: 5. Germline CDR1 reads SQVTM; CDR2 reads ANQGSEA. CDR3 size: 16 residues. Here the CDR3 DNA reads TGCAGCGTTGACGGTAGCGGGGGGGCAAACACCGGGGAGCTGTTTTTT. Translation gives CSVDGSGGANTGELFF.

The chain is built from TRBV6-5 and TRBJ1-2; D is undetermined. Germline-derived CDR1 and CDR2 are MNHEY and SVGAGI. This CDR3 is 15 amino acids long. Trimming left V 6 bases short and J 6 bases short, with 20 bases between. CDR3 sequence reads: CASSYSLYPSHGYTF. CDR3 bases: TGTGCCAGCAGCTACAGTCTATACCCTAGCCATGGCTACACCTTC.

The chain uses TRBV6-6 and TRBJ1-2, with 7 nucleotides matching TRBD1. V shed 5 bases and J 0 bases; nucleotides not matched to a gene: 15. CDR3 size: 18 residues. Germline CDR1 reads MNHNY; CDR2 reads SVGAGI (reference sequence). CDR3 coding DNA: TGTGCCAGCAGTCACACCAGAGGACAGGTCCTAGCTAACTATGGCTACACCTTC. Its protein product is CASSHTRGQVLANYGYTF.

This clone came up once. The chain uses TRBV7-2 and TRBJ2-7; TRBD2 agrees at 10 bases. This CDR3 has 14 residues. CDR1 and CDR2 from the germline V gene are SGHTA and FQGNSA. V dropped 4 bases and J dropped 2; count of bases not matched to a gene: 2. For the CDR3, the DNA is TGTGCCAGCAGCTCGGGACTAGCGCCCTACGAGCAGTACTTC. Translating gives CASSSGLAPYEQYF.